These 14 T cell receptor beta chains originate from one sample sequenced in a study of CD8 T cells in Susac syndrome. RNA amounts of about 0.5 to 1 ug underwent reverse transcription with random hexamers. TCRdb independently ran MiXCR on the immunoSEQ multiplex PCR reads; one entry per CDR3 protein. Of 250,000 to 300,000 distinct CDR3 sequences listed, over 75% were seen once; the top ten hold 0.18%. The sample comprised CD8+ T cells from PBMCs. The source is a human donor with multiple sclerosis.

A single count supports this clonotype. The V and J genes are TRBV28 and TRBJ2-7; TRBD2 matches at 7 bases. J lost 1 base, V lost 5 bases, and 11 bases had no gene match. Germline assignment: CDR1 MDHEN and CDR2 SYDVKM. CDR3 length: 16 residues. The DNA for the CDR3 is TGTGCCAGCAGTCCCCAGGGACTACCCTATTCCTACGAGCAGTACTTC. Its protein product is CASSPQGLPYSYEQYF.

The chain couples TRBV11-2 to TRBJ2-5, with D hard to call. In germline, CDR1 is SGHAT, CDR2 FQNNGV. The V and J ends lost 4 bases and 5 bases respectively, with 11 bases between them. This CDR3 comprises 13 residues. CDR3 region: CASSSDGGETQYF. The CDR3 DNA follows: TGTGCCAGCAGCTCGGATGGTGGTGAGACCCAGTACTTC.

This chain links TRBV5-8 with TRBJ1-1; D is ambiguous. V was cut by 1 base and J by 0 bases, with 13 bases left in between. The CDR3 spans 16 residues. CDR1 and CDR2 (germline): SGHTS, YDEGEE. The CDR3 DNA is TGTGCCAGCAGCTTGCGCTCACGGGTGATGAACACTGAAGCTTTCTTT. This encodes CASSLRSRVMNTEAFF.

The chain uses TRBV4-3 and TRBJ2-2; D remains ambiguous. V was trimmed by 4 bases and J by 5 bases, leaving 20 bases between them. CDR1 is LGHNA, CDR2 YSLEER, per germline. This CDR3 has 17 residues. The CDR3 DNA is TGCGCCAGCAGCCCAAGAGTGAGCGTGTTTGGGACCGGGGAGCTGTTTTTT. It encodes CASSPRVSVFGTGELFF.

The chain combines TRBV4-3 with TRBJ1-3; 8 bases match TRBD1. V trimming: 5 bases; J trimming: 1 base; junction bases outside the gene matches: 4. The CDR3 is 15 residues long. Germline-derived CDR1 and CDR2 are LGHNA and YSLEER. The CDR3 protein is CASSGGTGSGNTIYF. DNA for the CDR3: TGCGCCAGCAGCGGTGGGACAGGTTCTGGAAACACCATATATTTT.

This sequence joins TRBV11-2 and TRBJ1-2; D is unresolved. Germline lookup yields CDR1 SGHAT and CDR2 FQNNGV. V dropped 3 bases and J dropped 8 bases, with 25 bases sitting between them. The CDR3 is 17 residues long. The CDR3 loop is CASSLDYPRLGMRGYTF. For the CDR3, the DNA is TGTGCCAGCAGCTTGGATTACCCGAGGCTGGGGATGAGAGGCTACACCTTC.

The rearrangement uses TRBV28 and TRBJ2-4; D gene unclear. The CDR3 covers 17 residues. CDR1 and CDR2 (germline): MDHEN, SYDVKM. Trimming took 6 bases from V and 1 from J, leaving 19 bases between them. The CDR3 spells CASSVTWGLGAKNIQYF. The CDR3 nucleotides read TGTGCCAGCAGCGTTACGTGGGGATTAGGGGCCAAAAACATTCAGTACTTC.

The chain employs TRBV27 and TRBJ1-5; no clear D gene. Germline assignment: CDR1 MNHEY and CDR2 SMNVEV (reference sequence). The germline V and J ends were trimmed by 1 base and 4 bases, with 8 bases remaining between them. The length of the CDR3 is 14 residues. This chain's CDR3 is CASSLFAGNQPQHF. CDR3 sequence (DNA): TGTGCCAGCAGTTTATTCGCCGGGAATCAGCCCCAGCATTTT.

The rearrangement links TRBV5-6 to TRBJ2-7; D might be TRBD1 (6 bases). Deletions cut 4 bases from V and 6 bases from J, with 17 bases between. The CDR3 has 14 amino acids. The germline gives CDR1 SGHDT, CDR2 YYEEEE. CDR3 in DNA: TGTGCCAGCAGCGAGGACAGAGCTACACTCGAGCAGTACTTC. Translation gives CASSEDRATLEQYF.

This rearrangement joins TRBV7-2 to TRBJ2-7, with D perhaps TRBD1 (5 bases). The CDR3 is made up of 14 amino acids. Germline values: CDR1 SGHTA, CDR2 FQGNSA. Trimming shortened V by 8 bases and J by 1 base, and 15 bases separated the two germline ends. For the CDR3, the DNA is TGTGCCAGCCGCCTGCAGGGCCTTTCCTACGAGCAGTACTTC. This codes for CASRLQGLSYEQYF.

The chain combines TRBV30 with TRBJ2-1; D is ambiguous. The V gene's germline CDR1 is GTSNPN and CDR2 SVGIG (reference sequence). The CDR3 is 10 residues long. V was shortened by 2 bases and J by 6 bases, with 2 bases between the two germline ends. CDR3: CAWSTNEQFF. Written as DNA, the CDR3 is TGTGCCTGGAGTACCAATGAGCAGTTCTTC.

The V call is TRBV4-1, the J call TRBJ2-2; weak D call: TRBD2 (7 bases). The V gene lost 1 base and the J gene lost 1 base, with 16 bases spanning the gap. The CDR3 spans 18 residues. Looked up from germline, CDR1 is MGHRA and CDR2 is YSYEKL. CDR3 protein: CASSQAFGGRRNTGELFF. In nucleotides, the CDR3 is TGCGCCAGCAGCCAAGCCTTCGGGGGGCGACGGAACACCGGGGAGCTGTTTTTT.

V usage is TRBV4-3 and J usage is TRBJ2-4; maybe TRBD1 (5 bases). The CDR3 length is 15 residues. V dropped 1 base and J dropped 7 bases, with 14 bases sitting between them. Germline V gene sequence: CDR1 LGHNA, CDR2 YSLEER. CDR3 DNA: TGCGCCAGCAGCCAAGCCGACAGAGGCAACAACATTCAGTACTTC. Translated, it gives CASSQADRGNNIQYF.

The V and J genes are TRBV4-1 and TRBJ1-1; no definite D call. Between the trimmed V and J ends, which lost 3 bases and 7 bases, there was a span of 6 bases. This CDR3 region has 11 residues. The germline V gene has CDR1 MGHRA and CDR2 YSYEKL. The CDR3 DNA sequence: TGCGCCAGCAGCCAGGCGAATGAAGCTTTCTTT. Its translation is CASSQANEAFF.